This T cell receptor beta chain was sequenced for a study of blood T cell repertoires in COVID-19. The length of the CDR3 is 15 residues. The germline V gene has CDR1 MGHDK and CDR2 SYGVNS. With 4 bases clipped from V and 1 base from J, the junction kept 5 bases outside the gene matches. Those who participated ranged in age from 18 to 89 years and resided in approximately 26 US areas. Participants' reported clinical history set cohort assignment. As handled by the study authors: Estimated nucleated cell counts came from reference gene primer amplification. TCRdb's copy holds only in-frame clones and misses some; the assay was immunoSEQ multiplex PCR. From that table come the V and J calls and clone size; the DNA was used to work out D and trimming. The sample includes around 250,000 clones, approximately 90% of them seen just once.

The receptor's source is a man aged 35 to 55 who had been exposed to COVID-19. The chain links TRBV25-1 to TRBJ2-7, with 9 bases fitting TRBD1. Source material: PBMCs or T cells enriched from blood (not recorded which). The CDR3 DNA follows: TGTGCCAGCAGTGGGAGGACAGGGGCGTCCTACGAGCAGTACTTC. Translating it yields CASSGRTGASYEQYF.